The sequence of this T cell receptor (beta chain) was determined in a study of blood T cells in healthy people across ages. Study conclusions and caveats: Reliance upon unsorted PBMCs precluded definitive naive versus antigen-experienced comparison.

The authors ran a second PCR of 7 to 11 cycles using a sample-barcoded 5' primer and a J-beta primer mix. Each cDNA molecule carried a tag from a template-switch adaptor that contained 12 random nucleotides. MiXCR, applied by TCRdb to the 5' RACE reads, yields one record per CDR3 protein. The sample has approximately 830,000 distinct CDR3 sequences, approximately 65% seen once. This clonotype turned up a few times. Its antigen is as yet unknown. Source material: blood. This clonotype originated in a man aged 25-40 years in good health.

The CDR3 nucleotides read TGTGCCAGCAGTGAACAGCCCTCCTACGAGCAGTACTTC. Translated, it gives CASSEQPSYEQYF. V is TRBV6-1 and J is TRBJ2-7; D is unclear. Trimming took off 2 bases at V and 0 bases at J, with 5 bases between the two ends. This CDR3 spans 13 amino acids. Per germline, CDR1 MNHNS and CDR2 SASEGT.